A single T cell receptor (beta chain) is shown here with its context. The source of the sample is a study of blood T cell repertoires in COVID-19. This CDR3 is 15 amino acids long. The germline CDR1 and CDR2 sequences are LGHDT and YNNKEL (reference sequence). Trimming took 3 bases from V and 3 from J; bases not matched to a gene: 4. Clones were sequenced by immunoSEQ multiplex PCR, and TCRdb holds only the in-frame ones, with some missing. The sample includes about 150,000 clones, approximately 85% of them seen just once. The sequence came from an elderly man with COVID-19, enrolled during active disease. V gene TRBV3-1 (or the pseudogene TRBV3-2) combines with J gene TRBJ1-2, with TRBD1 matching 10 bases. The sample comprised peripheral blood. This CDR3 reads CASSHPTGGDYGYTF. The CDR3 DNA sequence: TGTGCCAGCAGCCACCCGACAGGGGGCGACTATGGCTACACCTTC.